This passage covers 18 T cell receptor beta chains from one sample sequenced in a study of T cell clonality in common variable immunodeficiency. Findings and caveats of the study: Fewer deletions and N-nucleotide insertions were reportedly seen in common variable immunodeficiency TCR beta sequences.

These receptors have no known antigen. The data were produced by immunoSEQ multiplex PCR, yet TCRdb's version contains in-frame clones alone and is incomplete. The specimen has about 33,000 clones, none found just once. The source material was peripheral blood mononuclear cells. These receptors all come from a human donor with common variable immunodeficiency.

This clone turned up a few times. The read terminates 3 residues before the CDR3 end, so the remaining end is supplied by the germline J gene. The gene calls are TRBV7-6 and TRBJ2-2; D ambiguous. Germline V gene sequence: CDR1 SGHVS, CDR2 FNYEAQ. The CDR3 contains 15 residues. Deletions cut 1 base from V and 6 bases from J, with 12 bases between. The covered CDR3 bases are TGTGCCAGCAGCTTAGTGGTAGGGCAGGCCGGGGAG. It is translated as CASSLVVGQAGE. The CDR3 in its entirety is CASSLVVGQAGELFF.

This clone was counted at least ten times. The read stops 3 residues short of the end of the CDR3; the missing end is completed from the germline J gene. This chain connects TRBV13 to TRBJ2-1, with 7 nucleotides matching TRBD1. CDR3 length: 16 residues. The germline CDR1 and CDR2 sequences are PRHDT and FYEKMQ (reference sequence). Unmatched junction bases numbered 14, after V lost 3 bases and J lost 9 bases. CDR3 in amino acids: CASSFGPVQQGIEQFF. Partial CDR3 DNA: TGTGCCAGCAGCTTTGGTCCCGTCCAACAGGGGATTGAG.

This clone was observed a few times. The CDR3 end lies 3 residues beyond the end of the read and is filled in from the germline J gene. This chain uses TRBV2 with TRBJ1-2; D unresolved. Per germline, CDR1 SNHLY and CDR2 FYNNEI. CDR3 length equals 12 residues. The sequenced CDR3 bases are TGTGCCAGCAGTGAGGTGACTATCGGC. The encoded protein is CASSEVTIG. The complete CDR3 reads CASSEVTIGYTF.

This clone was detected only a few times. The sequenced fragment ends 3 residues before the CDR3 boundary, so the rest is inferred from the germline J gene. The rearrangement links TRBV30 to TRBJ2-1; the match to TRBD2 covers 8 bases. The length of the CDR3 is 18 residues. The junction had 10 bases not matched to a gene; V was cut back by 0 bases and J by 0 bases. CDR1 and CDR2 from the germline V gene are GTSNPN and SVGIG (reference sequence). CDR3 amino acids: CAWSVASGGLLSYNEQFF. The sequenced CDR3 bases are TGTGCCTGGAGTGTAGCGAGCGGGGGACTCCTCTCCTACAATGAG.

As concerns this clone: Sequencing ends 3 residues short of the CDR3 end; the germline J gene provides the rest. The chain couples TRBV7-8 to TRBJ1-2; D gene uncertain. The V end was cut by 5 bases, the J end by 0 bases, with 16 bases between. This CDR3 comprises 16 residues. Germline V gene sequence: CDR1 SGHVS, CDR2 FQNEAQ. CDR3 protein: CASSLGPTAANYGYTF. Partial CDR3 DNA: TGTGCCAGCAGCCTAGGTCCAACAGCTGCTAACTATGGC.

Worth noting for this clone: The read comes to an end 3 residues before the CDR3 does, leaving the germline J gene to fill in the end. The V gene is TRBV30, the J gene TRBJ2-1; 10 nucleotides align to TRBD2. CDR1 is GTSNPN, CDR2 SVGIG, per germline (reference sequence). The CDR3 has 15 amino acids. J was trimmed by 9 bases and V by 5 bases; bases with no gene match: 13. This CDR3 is CAWGSGGAYKSEQFF. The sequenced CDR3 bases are TGTGCCTGGGGAAGCGGGGGGGCTTATAAATCTGAG.

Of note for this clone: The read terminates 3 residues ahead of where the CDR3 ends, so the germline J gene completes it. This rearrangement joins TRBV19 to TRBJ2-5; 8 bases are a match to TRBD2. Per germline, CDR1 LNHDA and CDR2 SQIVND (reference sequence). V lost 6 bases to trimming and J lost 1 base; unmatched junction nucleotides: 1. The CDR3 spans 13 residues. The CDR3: CASRRGVQETQYF. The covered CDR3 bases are TGTGCCAGTAGGCGGGGGGTCCAAGAGACC.

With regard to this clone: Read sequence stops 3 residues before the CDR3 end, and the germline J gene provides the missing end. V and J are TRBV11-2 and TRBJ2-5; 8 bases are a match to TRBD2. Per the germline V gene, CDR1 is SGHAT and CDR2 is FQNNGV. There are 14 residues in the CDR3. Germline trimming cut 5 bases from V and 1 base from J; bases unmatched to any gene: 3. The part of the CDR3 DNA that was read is TGTGCCAGCAGCCTTAGCGGGGTCCAAGAGACC. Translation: CASSLSGVQET. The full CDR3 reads CASSLSGVQETQYF.

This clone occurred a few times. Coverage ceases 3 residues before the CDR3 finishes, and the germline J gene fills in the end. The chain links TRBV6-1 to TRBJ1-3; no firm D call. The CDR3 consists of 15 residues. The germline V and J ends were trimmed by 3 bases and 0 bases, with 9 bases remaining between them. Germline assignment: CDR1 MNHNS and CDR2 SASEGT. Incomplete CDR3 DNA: TGTGCCAGCAGTGAGAGGGTAGACTCTGGAAACACC. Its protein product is CASSERVDSGNT. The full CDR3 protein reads CASSERVDSGNTIYF.

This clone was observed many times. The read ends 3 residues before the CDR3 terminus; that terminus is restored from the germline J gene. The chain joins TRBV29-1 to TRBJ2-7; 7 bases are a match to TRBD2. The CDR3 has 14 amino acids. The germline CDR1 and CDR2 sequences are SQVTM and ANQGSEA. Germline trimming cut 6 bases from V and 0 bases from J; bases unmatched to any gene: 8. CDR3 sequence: CSVTGGRSSYEQYF. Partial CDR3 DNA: TGCAGCGTAACGGGGGGTCGGAGCTCCTACGAG.

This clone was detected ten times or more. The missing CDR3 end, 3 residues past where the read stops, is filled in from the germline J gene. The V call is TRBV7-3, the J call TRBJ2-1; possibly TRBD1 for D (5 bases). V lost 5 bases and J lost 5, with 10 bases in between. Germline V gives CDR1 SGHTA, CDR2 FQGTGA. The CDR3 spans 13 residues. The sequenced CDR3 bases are TGTGCCAGCAGCCGAGACAGAAACAATGAG. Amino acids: CASSRDRNNE. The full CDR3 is CASSRDRNNEQFF.

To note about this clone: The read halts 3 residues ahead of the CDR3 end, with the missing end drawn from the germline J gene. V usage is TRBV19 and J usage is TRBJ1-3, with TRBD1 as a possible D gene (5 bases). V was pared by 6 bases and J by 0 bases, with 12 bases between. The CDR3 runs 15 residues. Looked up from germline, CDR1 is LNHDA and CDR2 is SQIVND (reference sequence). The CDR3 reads CASSDSLGSGNTIYF. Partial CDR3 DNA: TGTGCCAGTAGCGACAGTCTAGGCTCTGGAAACACC.

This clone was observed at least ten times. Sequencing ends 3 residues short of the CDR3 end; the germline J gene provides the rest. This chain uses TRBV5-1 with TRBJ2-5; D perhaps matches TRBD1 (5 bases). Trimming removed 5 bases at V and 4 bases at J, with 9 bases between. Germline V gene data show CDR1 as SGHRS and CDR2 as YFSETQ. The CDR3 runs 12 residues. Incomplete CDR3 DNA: TGCGCCAGCAGTCAGGGTTCAGAGACC. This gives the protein CASSQGSET. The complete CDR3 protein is CASSQGSETQYF.

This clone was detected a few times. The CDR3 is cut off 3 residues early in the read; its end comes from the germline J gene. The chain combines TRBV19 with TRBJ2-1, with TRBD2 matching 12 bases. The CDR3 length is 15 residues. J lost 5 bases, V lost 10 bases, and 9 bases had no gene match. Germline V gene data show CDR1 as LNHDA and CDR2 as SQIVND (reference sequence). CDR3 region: CATTGTSGLNNEQFF. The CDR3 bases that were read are TGTGCCACCACGGGGACTAGCGGGCTGAACAATGAG.

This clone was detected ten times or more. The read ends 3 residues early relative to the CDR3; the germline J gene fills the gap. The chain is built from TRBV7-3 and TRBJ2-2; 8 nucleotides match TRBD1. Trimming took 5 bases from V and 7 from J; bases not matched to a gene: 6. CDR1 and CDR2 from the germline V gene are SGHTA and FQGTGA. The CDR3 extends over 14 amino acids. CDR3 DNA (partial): TGTGCCAGCAGCGCGACAGGGGTAGGCGGGGAG. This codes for CASSATGVGGE. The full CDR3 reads CASSATGVGGELFF.

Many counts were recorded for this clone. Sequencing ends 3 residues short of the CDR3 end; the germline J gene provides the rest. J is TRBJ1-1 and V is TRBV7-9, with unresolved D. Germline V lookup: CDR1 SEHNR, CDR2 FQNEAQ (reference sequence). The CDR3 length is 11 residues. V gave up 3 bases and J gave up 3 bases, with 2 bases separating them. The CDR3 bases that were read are TGTGCCAGCAGCTTCTACACTGAA. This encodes CASSFYTE. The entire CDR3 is CASSFYTEAFF. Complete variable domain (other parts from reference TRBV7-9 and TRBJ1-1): DTGVSQNPRHKITKRGQNVTFRCDPISEHNRLYWYRQTLGQGPEFLTYFQNEAQLEKSRLLSDRFSAERPKGSFSTLEIQRTEQGDSAMYLCASSFYTEAFFGQGTRLTVV.

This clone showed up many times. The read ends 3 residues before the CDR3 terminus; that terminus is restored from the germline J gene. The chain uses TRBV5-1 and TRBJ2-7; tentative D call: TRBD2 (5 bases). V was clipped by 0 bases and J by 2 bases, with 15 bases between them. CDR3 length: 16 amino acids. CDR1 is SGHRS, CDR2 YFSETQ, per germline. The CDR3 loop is CASSLGPSSTAYEQYF. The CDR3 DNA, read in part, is TGCGCCAGCAGCTTGGGCCCTAGCTCAACGGCCTACGAG.

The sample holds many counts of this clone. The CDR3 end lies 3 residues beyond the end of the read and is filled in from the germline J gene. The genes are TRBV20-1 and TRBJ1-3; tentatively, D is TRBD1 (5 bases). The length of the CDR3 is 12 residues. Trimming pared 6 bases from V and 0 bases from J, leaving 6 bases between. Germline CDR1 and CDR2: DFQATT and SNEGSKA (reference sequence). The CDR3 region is CSAGGSGNTIYF. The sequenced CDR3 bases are TGCAGTGCCGGGGGCTCTGGAAACACC.